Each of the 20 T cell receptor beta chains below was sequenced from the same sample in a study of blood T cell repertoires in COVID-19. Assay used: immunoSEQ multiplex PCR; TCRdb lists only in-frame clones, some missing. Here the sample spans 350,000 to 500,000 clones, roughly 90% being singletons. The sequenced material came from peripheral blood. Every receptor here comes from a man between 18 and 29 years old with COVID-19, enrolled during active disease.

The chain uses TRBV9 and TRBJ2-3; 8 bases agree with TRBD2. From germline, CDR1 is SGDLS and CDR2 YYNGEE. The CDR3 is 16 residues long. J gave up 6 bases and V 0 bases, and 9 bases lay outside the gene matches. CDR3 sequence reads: CASSVATGGPGDTQYF. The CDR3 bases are TGTGCCAGCAGCGTAGCGACGGGGGGGCCGGGGGATACGCAGTATTTT.

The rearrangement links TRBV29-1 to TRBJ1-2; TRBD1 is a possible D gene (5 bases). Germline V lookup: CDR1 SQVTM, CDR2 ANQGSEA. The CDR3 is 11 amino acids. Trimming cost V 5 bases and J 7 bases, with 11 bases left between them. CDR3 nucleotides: TGCAGCGTTCAGGGTTTGGGTGGCTACACCTTC. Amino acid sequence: CSVQGLGGYTF.

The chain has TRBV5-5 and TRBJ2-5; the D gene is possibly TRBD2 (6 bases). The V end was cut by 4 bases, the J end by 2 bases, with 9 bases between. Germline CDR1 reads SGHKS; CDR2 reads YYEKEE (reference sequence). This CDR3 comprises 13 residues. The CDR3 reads CASSVSGQETQYF. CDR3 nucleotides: TGTGCCAGCAGCGTTAGCGGTCAAGAGACCCAGTACTTC.

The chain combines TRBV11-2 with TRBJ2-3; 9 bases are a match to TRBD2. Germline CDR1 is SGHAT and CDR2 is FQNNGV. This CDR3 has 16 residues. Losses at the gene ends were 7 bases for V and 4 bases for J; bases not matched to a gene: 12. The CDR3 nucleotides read TGTGCCAGCACAGATTGGGGTAGCGGGAGCCCAGATACGCAGTATTTT. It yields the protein CASTDWGSGSPDTQYF. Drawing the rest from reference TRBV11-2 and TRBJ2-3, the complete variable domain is EAGVAQSPRYKIIEKRQSVAFWCNPISGHATLYWYQQILGQGPKLLIQFQNNGVVDDSQLPKDRFSAERLKGVDSTLKIQPAKLEDSAVYLCASTDWGSGSPDTQYFGPGTRLTVL.

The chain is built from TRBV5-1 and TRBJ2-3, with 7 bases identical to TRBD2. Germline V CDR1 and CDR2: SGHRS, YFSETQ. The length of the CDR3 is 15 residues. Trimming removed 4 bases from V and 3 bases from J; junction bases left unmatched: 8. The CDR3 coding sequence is TGCGCCAGCAGCCTGCCTGGGGGGGGTACAGATACGCAGTATTTT. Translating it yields CASSLPGGGTDTQYF.

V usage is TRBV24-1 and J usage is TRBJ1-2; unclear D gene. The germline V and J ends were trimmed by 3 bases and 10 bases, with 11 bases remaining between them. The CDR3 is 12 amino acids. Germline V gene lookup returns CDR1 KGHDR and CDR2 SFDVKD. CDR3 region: CATSDEVRNYTF. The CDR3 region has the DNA TGTGCCACCAGTGATGAGGTTAGGAACTACACCTTC.

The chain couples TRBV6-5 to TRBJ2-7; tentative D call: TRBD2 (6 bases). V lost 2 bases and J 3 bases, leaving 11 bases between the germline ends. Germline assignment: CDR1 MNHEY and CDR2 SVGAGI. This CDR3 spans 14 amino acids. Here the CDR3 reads CASSYLFGGYEQYF. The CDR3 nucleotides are TGTGCCAGCAGTTACCTATTCGGGGGCTACGAGCAGTACTTC.

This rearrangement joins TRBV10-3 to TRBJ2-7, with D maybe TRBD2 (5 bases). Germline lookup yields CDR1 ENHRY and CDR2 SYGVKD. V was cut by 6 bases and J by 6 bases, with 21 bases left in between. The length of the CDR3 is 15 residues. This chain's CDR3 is CAISPASYGLAEQYF. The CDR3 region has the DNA TGTGCCATCAGCCCTGCTAGCTACGGTTTAGCCGAGCAGTACTTC.

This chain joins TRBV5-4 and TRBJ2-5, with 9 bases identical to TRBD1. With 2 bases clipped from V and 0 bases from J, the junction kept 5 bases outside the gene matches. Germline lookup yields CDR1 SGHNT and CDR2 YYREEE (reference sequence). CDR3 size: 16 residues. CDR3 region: CASSLQGAGDQETQYF. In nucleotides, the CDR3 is TGTGCCAGCAGCTTACAGGGGGCAGGAGACCAAGAGACCCAGTACTTC.

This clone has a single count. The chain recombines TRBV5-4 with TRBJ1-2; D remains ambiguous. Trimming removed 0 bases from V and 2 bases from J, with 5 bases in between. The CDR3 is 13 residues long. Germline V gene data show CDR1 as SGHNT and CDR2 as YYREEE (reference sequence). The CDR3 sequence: CASSLGGNYGYTF. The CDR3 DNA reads TGTGCCAGCAGCTTGGGCGGGAACTATGGCTACACCTTC.

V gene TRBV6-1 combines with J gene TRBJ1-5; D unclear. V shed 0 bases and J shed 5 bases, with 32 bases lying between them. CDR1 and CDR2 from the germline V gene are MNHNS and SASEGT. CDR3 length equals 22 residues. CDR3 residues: CASSEARGLYGVGPSRHQPQHF. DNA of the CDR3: TGTGCCAGCAGTGAAGCGCGAGGATTATACGGAGTTGGTCCCTCGAGACATCAGCCCCAGCATTTT.

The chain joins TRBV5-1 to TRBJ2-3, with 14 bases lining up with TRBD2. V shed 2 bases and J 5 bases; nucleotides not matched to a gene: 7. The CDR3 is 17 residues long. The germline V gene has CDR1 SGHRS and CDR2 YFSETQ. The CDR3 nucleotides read TGCGCCAGCAGCTTTTCGACTAGCGGGGGGGCAGGAGATACGCAGTATTTT. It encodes CASSFSTSGGAGDTQYF.

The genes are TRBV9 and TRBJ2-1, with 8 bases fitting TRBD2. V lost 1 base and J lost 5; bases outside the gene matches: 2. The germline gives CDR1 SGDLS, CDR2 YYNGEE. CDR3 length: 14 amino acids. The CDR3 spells CASSVKAGDNEQFF. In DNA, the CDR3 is TGTGCCAGCAGCGTAAAAGCGGGGGACAATGAGCAGTTCTTC.

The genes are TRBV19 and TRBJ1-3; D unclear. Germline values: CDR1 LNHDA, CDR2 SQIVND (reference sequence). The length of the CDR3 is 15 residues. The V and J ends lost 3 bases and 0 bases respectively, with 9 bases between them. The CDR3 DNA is TGTGCCAGTAGTATCCCAGAATACTCTGGAAACACCATATATTTT. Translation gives CASSIPEYSGNTIYF.

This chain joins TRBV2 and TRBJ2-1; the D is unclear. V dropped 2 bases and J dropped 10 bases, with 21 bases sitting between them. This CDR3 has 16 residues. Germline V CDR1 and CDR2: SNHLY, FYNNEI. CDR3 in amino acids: CASSERSPPGASEQFF. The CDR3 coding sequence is TGTGCCAGCAGTGAAAGGTCCCCCCCGGGTGCGAGCGAGCAGTTCTTC. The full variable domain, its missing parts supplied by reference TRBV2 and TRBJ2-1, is EPEVTQTPSHQVTQMGQEVILRCVPISNHLYFYWYRQILGQKVEFLVSFYNNEISEKSEIFDDQFSVERPDGSNFTLKIRSTKLEDSAMYFCASSERSPPGASEQFFGPGTRLTVL.

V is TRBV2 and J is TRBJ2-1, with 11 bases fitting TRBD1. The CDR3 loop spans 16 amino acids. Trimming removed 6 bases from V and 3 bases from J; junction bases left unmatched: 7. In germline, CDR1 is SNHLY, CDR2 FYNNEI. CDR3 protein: CASRIGGTGGYNEQFF. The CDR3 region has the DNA TGTGCCAGCAGGATAGGAGGGACAGGGGGCTACAATGAGCAGTTCTTC.

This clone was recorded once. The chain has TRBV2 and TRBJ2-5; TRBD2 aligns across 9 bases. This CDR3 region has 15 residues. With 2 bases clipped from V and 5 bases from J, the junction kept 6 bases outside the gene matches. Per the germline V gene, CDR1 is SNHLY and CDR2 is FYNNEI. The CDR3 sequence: CASSERAGGRETQYF. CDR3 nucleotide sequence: TGTGCCAGCAGTGAACGAGCGGGGGGCCGTGAGACCCAGTACTTC.

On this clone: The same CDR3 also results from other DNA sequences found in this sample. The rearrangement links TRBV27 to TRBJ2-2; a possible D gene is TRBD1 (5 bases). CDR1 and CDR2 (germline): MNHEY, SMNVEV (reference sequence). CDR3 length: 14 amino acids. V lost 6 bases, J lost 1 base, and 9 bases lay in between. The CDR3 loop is CASRPTGNTGELFF. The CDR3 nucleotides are TGTGCCAGCAGGCCAACAGGGAACACCGGGGAGCTGTTTTTT.

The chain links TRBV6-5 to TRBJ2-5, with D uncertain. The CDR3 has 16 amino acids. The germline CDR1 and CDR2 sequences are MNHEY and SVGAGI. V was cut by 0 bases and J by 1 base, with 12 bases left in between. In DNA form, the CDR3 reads TGTGCCAGCAGTTACTCGAAGCACCCAAGCCAAGAGACCCAGTACTTC. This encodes CASSYSKHPSQETQYF.

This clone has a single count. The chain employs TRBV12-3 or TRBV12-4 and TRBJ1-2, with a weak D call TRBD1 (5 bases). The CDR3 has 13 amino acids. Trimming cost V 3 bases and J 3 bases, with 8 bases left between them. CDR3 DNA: TGTGCCAGCAGTTTGAAGACAGACTATGGCTACACCTTC. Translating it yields CASSLKTDYGYTF.